This TCR beta chain was documented in a study of CD8+ T cells in alopecia areata. Peripheral blood and lesional scalp punch biopsies came from alopecia areata patients. TCR sequencing used cDNA made by reverse transcription of extracted RNA. The protocol was immunoSEQ multiplex PCR, while the TCRdb copy is restricted to in-frame clones and leaves out a portion. Of about 110,000 clones in the sample, 55% to 70% are singletons; the top ten hold roughly a quarter. Findings of the study overall: Scalp sequencing captures resident alphabeta T cells of normal skin too.

Germline CDR1 reads SGDLS; CDR2 reads YYNGEE. V lost 3 bases and J lost 4; bases outside the gene matches: 12. The CDR3 contains 18 residues. This clone rates as medium-sized. No antigen is known for it. The sequencing input was NKG2D-low CD8+ T cells sorted from blood. V is TRBV9 and J is TRBJ2-6; 8 bases agree with TRBD1. This sequence originates from a human donor with alopecia areata. The CDR3 bases are TGTGCCAGCAGCGGACGACCGGGACAGGTTCTCGGGGCCAACGTCCTGACTTTC. Amino acid sequence: CASSGRPGQVLGANVLTF.